Below are 27 T cell receptor beta chains sequenced from a single sample in a study of Ad26.COV2.S vaccination and SARS-CoV-2 variants. The method was immunoSEQ multiplex PCR; TCRdb's version includes in-frame clones alone and lacks a portion of them. The sample contains 350,000 to 450,000 clones, 70% to 90% of which appear only once. Noted treatment: some 19 received Ad26.COV2.S at low or high dose, single or two shots; about 5 received placebo; per-sample allocation not given. Following the first vaccine or placebo injection, samples were taken on day 63. The sample in question was peripheral blood, obtained in a trial of Ad26.COV2.S vaccine versus placebo. All receptors come from a person aged 18 to 59 who received the Ad26.COV2.S COVID-19 vaccine or a placebo.

This chain joins TRBV11-2 and TRBJ2-5; D gene uncertain. V dropped 5 bases and J dropped 3 bases, with 19 bases sitting between them. Germline V CDR1 and CDR2: SGHAT, FQNNGV. The CDR3 runs 16 residues. The CDR3 loop is CASSPLGGQAEETQYF. CDR3 sequence (DNA): TGTGCCAGCAGCCCCCTCGGTGGCCAGGCCGAAGAGACCCAGTACTTC.

The chain has TRBV19 and TRBJ2-3; 7 positions agree with TRBD1. With 4 bases clipped from V and 5 bases from J, the junction kept 6 bases outside the gene matches. There are 14 residues in the CDR3. Per germline, CDR1 LNHDA and CDR2 SQIVND (reference sequence). The CDR3 loop is CASSNRGYGDTQYF. The DNA of the CDR3 is TGTGCCAGTAGTAACAGGGGTTATGGAGATACGCAGTATTTT.

This chain links TRBV28 with TRBJ2-3; TRBD1 aligns across 9 bases. The trim removed 5 bases at V and 7 bases at J, leaving 13 bases unmatched. The CDR3 loop spans 16 amino acids. Looked up from germline, CDR1 is MDHEN and CDR2 is SYDVKM. CDR3 amino acids: CASSPRGTGHGYTQYF. Here the CDR3 DNA reads TGTGCCAGCAGTCCCCGCGGGACAGGGCATGGGTATACGCAGTATTTT.

The CDR3 DNA reads TGCAGCGCCGGGGGTTACAACAATGAGCAGTTCTTC. Translated, it gives CSAGGYNNEQFF. V gene TRBV29-1 combines with J gene TRBJ2-1; a possible D gene is TRBD2 (6 bases). Germline CDR1 is SQVTM and CDR2 is ANQGSEA. The CDR3 covers 12 residues. V was pared by 7 bases and J by 5 bases, with 12 bases between.

The chain is built from TRBV25-1 and TRBJ1-1; no definite D call. The CDR3 is 12 residues long. Germline CDR1 and CDR2: MGHDK and SYGVNS. V gave up 8 bases and J gave up 8 bases, with 15 bases separating them. CDR3 sequence reads: CASRSGGLEAFF. In DNA form, the CDR3 reads TGTGCCAGCCGGTCAGGAGGGTTGGAAGCTTTCTTT. The full variable domain, in which reference TRBV25-1 and TRBJ1-1 provide the parts outside the CDR3, is EADIYQTPRYLVIGTGKKITLECSQTMGHDKMYWYQQDPGMELHLIHYSYGVNSTEKGDLSSESTVSRIRTEHFPLTLESARPSHTSQYLCASRSGGLEAFFGQGTRLTVV.

This sequence joins TRBV7-9 and TRBJ2-1; D is unresolved. V lost 1 base, J lost 5 bases, and 15 bases lay in between. The CDR3 consists of 16 residues. Germline-derived CDR1 and CDR2 are SEHNR and FQNEAQ (reference sequence). CDR3 residues: CASSLGETLGDNEQFF. CDR3 coding DNA: TGTGCCAGCAGCTTAGGTGAGACCCTTGGGGACAATGAGCAGTTCTTC.

This chain links TRBV29-1 with TRBJ2-5; D remains ambiguous. CDR1 SQVTM and CDR2 ANQGSEA come from the germline V gene. The CDR3 is 12 amino acids. Deletions cut 4 bases from V and 1 base from J, with 7 bases between. DNA for the CDR3: TGCAGCGTTGTACCGGGCCAAGAGACCCAGTACTTC. It specifies CSVVPGQETQYF.

The J gene is TRBJ2-1, the V gene TRBV3-1 (or the pseudogene TRBV3-2), with D unresolved. Germline CDR1 and CDR2: LGHDT and YNNKEL (reference sequence). V lost 0 bases and J 7 bases, leaving 13 bases between the germline ends. This CDR3 is built from 15 residues. The CDR3 DNA is TGTGCCAGCAGCCAAGACGGGCTCGCTACAAATGAGCAGTTCTTC. Translation gives CASSQDGLATNEQFF.

The chain couples TRBV7-8 to TRBJ2-1; 10 nucleotides agree with TRBD2. This CDR3 is built from 20 residues. Per the germline V gene, CDR1 is SGHVS and CDR2 is FQNEAQ. V gave up 5 bases and J gave up 0 bases; unmatched junction bases: 16. The CDR3 nucleotides read TGTGCCAGCAGCCCAACCTTGGGACTAGCGTCGGTGAGCTCCTACAATGAGCAGTTCTTC. It yields the protein CASSPTLGLASVSSYNEQFF. The entire variable domain, with the rest obtained from reference TRBV7-8 and TRBJ2-1, is as follows: GAGVSQSPRYKVAKRGQDVALRCDPISGHVSLFWYQQALGQGPEFLTYFQNEAQLDKSGLPSDRFFAERPEGSVSTLKIQRTQQEDSAVYLCASSPTLGLASVSSYNEQFFGPGTRLTVL.

The rearrangement uses TRBV9 and TRBJ1-6, with a tentative D call TRBD1 (6 bases). V shed 2 bases and J shed 7 bases, with 13 bases lying between them. Germline V gene sequence: CDR1 SGDLS, CDR2 YYNGEE. The CDR3 covers 15 residues. Here the CDR3 DNA reads TGTGCCAGCAGCGTGGCTGGGGGCGGGAATTCACCCCTCCACTTT. Amino acids: CASSVAGGGNSPLHF.

The rearrangement links TRBV16 to TRBJ2-1; D is ambiguous. V lost 0 bases and J lost 8, with 8 bases in between. This CDR3 spans 13 amino acids. Germline values: CDR1 KGHSY, CDR2 FQNENV. The CDR3 DNA sequence: TGTGCCAGCAGCCAATCCGGGCTCTATGAGCAGTTCTTC. Amino acid sequence: CASSQSGLYEQFF.

This chain joins TRBV27 and TRBJ1-2; TRBD1 might be the D (5 bases). Germline values: CDR1 MNHEY, CDR2 SMNVEV (reference sequence). V was pared by 5 bases and J by 4 bases, with 14 bases between. The CDR3 covers 14 residues. This CDR3 reads CASSPFVGVYGYTF. Here the CDR3 DNA reads TGTGCCAGCAGTCCCTTCGTGGGGGTCTATGGCTACACCTTC.

This chain links TRBV30 with TRBJ2-3, with unresolved D. Per the germline V gene, CDR1 is GTSNPN and CDR2 is SVGIG (reference sequence). Trimming shortened V by 7 bases and J by 6 bases, and 17 bases separated the two germline ends. The CDR3 totals 13 residues. CDR3 residues: CASSQKVLDTQYF. DNA of the CDR3: TGTGCCTCCTCCCAAAAAGTCCTTGATACGCAGTATTTT. The full variable domain, in which reference TRBV30 and TRBJ2-3 provide the parts outside the CDR3, is SQTIHQWPATLVQPVGSPLSLECTVEGTSNPNLYWYRQAAGRGLQLLFYSVGIGQISSEVPQNLSASRPQDRQFILSSKKLLLSDSGFYLCASSQKVLDTQYFGPGTRLTVL.

The chain carries TRBV28 and TRBJ1-5; perhaps TRBD1 as D (5 bases). CDR3 size: 16 residues. Per germline, CDR1 MDHEN and CDR2 SYDVKM. Trimming stripped 4 bases from V and 1 base from J, with 14 bases between. The CDR3 here is CASSSHEGQSNQPQHF. The CDR3 bases are TGTGCCAGCAGTTCGCACGAGGGGCAAAGCAATCAGCCCCAGCATTTT.

The chain has TRBV5-6 and TRBJ2-1, with 11 nucleotides matching TRBD2. This CDR3 is built from 18 residues. CDR1 and CDR2 from the germline V gene are SGHDT and YYEEEE. Trimming removed 3 bases from V and 4 bases from J; junction bases left unmatched: 12. CDR3 protein: CASSSGTSGEESYNEQFF. DNA of the CDR3: TGTGCCAGCAGCTCTGGGACTAGCGGAGAGGAGAGTTACAATGAGCAGTTCTTC.

The genes are TRBV6-4 and TRBJ2-2; D is perhaps TRBD2 (6 bases). There are 14 residues in the CDR3. The V and J ends lost 6 bases and 3 bases respectively, with 11 bases between them. Germline V gene lookup returns CDR1 MRHNA and CDR2 SNTAGT. For the CDR3, the DNA is TGTGCCAGCAGCCCGGGACTCTACACCGGGGAGCTGTTTTTT. This sequence encodes CASSPGLYTGELFF.

V is TRBV18 and J is TRBJ1-2, with TRBD1 identical over 8 bases. Germline V gene sequence: CDR1 KGHSH, CDR2 LQKENI. J was trimmed by 4 bases and V by 0 bases; bases with no gene match: 7. The CDR3 is 16 residues long. The CDR3 here is CASSPPRDRSIYGYTF. The CDR3 nucleotides read TGTGCCAGCTCACCACCGCGGGACAGGTCCATCTATGGCTACACCTTC.

This chain uses TRBV20-1 with TRBJ2-3; 7 bases are shared with TRBD2. The V gene's germline CDR1 is DFQATT and CDR2 SNEGSKA (reference sequence). The CDR3 has 11 amino acids. V shed 3 bases, J shed 11 bases, and the junction held 5 bases outside the gene matches. The CDR3 sequence: CSASGGGEQYF. Written as DNA, the CDR3 is TGCAGTGCTAGTGGGGGAGGGGAGCAGTATTTT.

The chain links TRBV7-3 to TRBJ1-6; 9 nucleotides line up with TRBD1. Germline V gene sequence: CDR1 SGHTA, CDR2 FQGTGA. J lost 16 bases, V lost 2 bases, and 6 bases had no gene match. The CDR3 consists of 13 residues. The CDR3 DNA is TGTGCCAGCAGCTTAGAGGGACAGGGCCCTCTCCACTTT. Protein product: CASSLEGQGPLHF. Full variable domain (rest looked up from reference TRBV7-3 and TRBJ1-6): GAGVSQTPSNKVTEKGKYVELRCDPISGHTALYWYRQSLGQGPEFLIYFQGTGAADDSGLPNDRFFAVRPEGSVSTLKIQRTERGDSAVYLCASSLEGQGPLHFGNGTRLTVT.

Only one count was recorded for this clone. The chain uses TRBV5-1 and TRBJ1-6; TRBD1 aligns across 8 bases. Per the germline V gene, CDR1 is SGHRS and CDR2 is YFSETQ. The CDR3 has 13 residues. J was trimmed by 5 bases and V by 7 bases; bases with no gene match: 2. The CDR3 DNA reads as TGCGCCAGCCGGACAGGGAATAATTCACCCCTCCACTTT. This sequence encodes CASRTGNNSPLHF.

Notes on this clone: Within the sample, other DNA sequences also encode this same CDR3. The V gene is TRBV15, the J gene TRBJ2-2; tentatively, D is TRBD1 (5 bases). The ends were cut back, 0 bases at V and 1 base at J, with 6 bases in the middle. The CDR3 is 15 amino acids. Germline V gives CDR1 LNHNV, CDR2 YYDKDF (reference sequence). CDR3 region: CATSRERGNTGELFF. The CDR3 DNA sequence: TGTGCCACCAGCAGAGAAAGGGGGAACACCGGGGAGCTGTTTTTT.

This sequence joins TRBV24-1 and TRBJ2-1; 10 nucleotides agree with TRBD2. From germline, CDR1 is KGHDR and CDR2 SFDVKD. The CDR3 length is 17 residues. With V trimmed by 0 bases and J by 8 bases, 9 bases remained unmatched. The CDR3 loop reads CATSDLQSSGSGDEQFF. In DNA form, the CDR3 reads TGTGCCACCAGTGATTTGCAATCTAGCGGGAGTGGTGATGAGCAGTTCTTC.

CDR3 amino acids: CASGSSTGWLIDMNTEAFF. The DNA for the CDR3 is TGTGCTAGTGGTTCCTCGACCGGGTGGCTGATTGACATGAACACTGAAGCTTTCTTT. The J gene is TRBJ1-1, the V gene TRBV12-5; the D is unclear. The germline V gene encodes CDR1 LGHNT and CDR2 FRNRAP. Trimming pared 4 bases from V and 0 bases from J, leaving 24 bases between. The CDR3 extends over 19 amino acids.

The J gene is TRBJ2-7, the V gene TRBV5-1; D tentatively fits TRBD1 or TRBD2 (6 bases each). Trimming removed 5 bases from V and 7 bases from J, with 10 bases in between. Germline lookup yields CDR1 SGHRS and CDR2 YFSETQ. This CDR3 contains 11 residues. CDR3 loop: CASSLGGEQYF. CDR3 sequence (DNA): TGCGCCAGCAGTTTAGGGGGGGAGCAGTACTTC.

J is TRBJ1-2 and V is TRBV18; weak D call: TRBD1 (6 bases). This CDR3 contains 14 residues. V was pared by 1 base and J by 3 bases, with 9 bases between. Germline V gives CDR1 KGHSH, CDR2 LQKENI. CDR3 bases: TGTGCCAGCTCACCACGTAGGGGGGACTATGGCTACACCTTC. Translated, it gives CASSPRRGDYGYTF.

The chain couples TRBV19 to TRBJ1-2; D unclear. The germline gives CDR1 LNHDA, CDR2 SQIVND (reference sequence). V lost 3 bases and J lost 3, with 11 bases in between. The CDR3 loop spans 14 amino acids. In DNA form, the CDR3 reads TGTGCCAGTAGTATTAGAAACGGCTACTATGGCTACACCTTC. It codes for CASSIRNGYYGYTF. Using reference TRBV19 and TRBJ1-2 for the parts outside the CDR3, the full variable domain is DGGITQSPKYLFRKEGQNVTLSCEQNLNHDAMYWYRQDPGQGLRLIYYSQIVNDFQKGDIAEGYSVSREKKESFPLTVTSAQKNPTAFYLCASSIRNGYYGYTFGSGTRLTVV.

The chain employs TRBV5-6 and TRBJ2-7; D is uncertain. This CDR3 region has 14 residues. Between the trimmed V and J ends, which lost 0 bases and 2 bases, there was a span of 9 bases. Germline lookup yields CDR1 SGHDT and CDR2 YYEEEE. The CDR3 nucleotides are TGTGCCAGCAGCTTGGGGAGAAAGGCCTACGAGCAGTACTTC. Its translation is CASSLGRKAYEQYF.